This is a list of T cell receptor beta chains from one sample in a study of blood T cell repertoires in COVID-19. Generated by immunoSEQ multiplex PCR, the TCRdb table keeps only in-frame clones and is missing some. The sample has under 250,000 clones, 82% seen once. Source material: peripheral blood. The receptors come from a woman aged 40-49 years with acute or convalescent COVID-19. Each CDR3 is given with its conserved first and last residue. Fields, in order: clone size, D gene, V gene, J gene, CDR3 protein, CDR3 DNA. D genes are given only for firm matches. Only part of the rows carry a size: once, few, many, or a class if the clone is expanded.

size: NA
D: NA
V: TRBV5-1
J: TRBJ2-7
CDR3: CASSLGVGLSSYEQYF
DNA: TGCGCCAGCAGCTTGGGCGTTGGGCTCTCTTCGTACGAGCAGTACTTC

size: NA
D: NA
V: TRBV5-6
J: TRBJ1-3
CDR3: CASSPAQGNGNTIYF
DNA: TGTGCCAGCAGCCCTGCACAGGGAAACGGAAACACCATATATTTT

size: NA
D: NA
V: TRBV18
J: TRBJ1-2
CDR3: CASSPPQAGKVYDGYTF
DNA: TGTGCCAGCTCACCACCGCAAGCAGGGAAAGTTTATGATGGCTACACCTTC

size: NA
D: NA
V: TRBV7-3
J: TRBJ1-1
CDR3: CASSLTGGGTEAFF
DNA: TGTGCCAGCAGCTTAACGGGTGGAGGGACTGAAGCTTTCTTT

size: NA
D: NA
V: TRBV5-1
J: TRBJ2-7
CDR3: CASSLGWGAGSYEQYF
DNA: TGCGCCAGCAGCTTGGGATGGGGAGCGGGCAGCTACGAGCAGTACTTC

size: NA
D: NA
V: TRBV30
J: TRBJ1-3
CDR3: CAWSVSGRPGNTIYF
DNA: TGTGCCTGGAGTGTTTCCGGCAGGCCTGGAAACACCATATATTTT

size: NA
D: NA
V: TRBV18
J: TRBJ1-3
CDR3: CASSPDNSGNTIYF
DNA: TGTGCCAGCTCACCTGACAACTCTGGAAACACCATATATTTT

size: NA
D: TRBD2
V: TRBV24-1
J: TRBJ2-1
CDR3: CATSGTSGGPPYYNEQFF
DNA: TGTGCCACCAGTGGGACTAGCGGGGGGCCCCCCTACTACAATGAGCAGTTCTTC

size: NA
D: NA
V: TRBV27
J: TRBJ1-1
CDR3: CASSRGVRVEAFF
DNA: TGTGCCAGCAGCCGCGGGGTCCGGGTTGAAGCTTTCTTT

size: NA
D: TRBD1
V: TRBV5-4
J: TRBJ1-2
CDR3: CASSYDRDGYTF
DNA: TGTGCCAGCAGCTACGACAGGGATGGCTACACCTTC

size: NA
D: TRBD2
V: TRBV2
J: TRBJ2-2
CDR3: CASSDAGDRGELFF
DNA: TGTGCCAGCAGTGATGCGGGAGATCGCGGGGAGCTGTTTTTT

size: many
D: TRBD2
V: TRBV5-1
J: TRBJ2-7
CDR3: CASRRSGSAYEQYF
DNA: TGCGCCAGCAGGAGAAGCGGGAGTGCTTACGAGCAGTACTTC

size: NA
D: NA
V: TRBV19
J: TRBJ1-1
CDR3: CASSPRGGVTEAFF
DNA: TGTGCCAGTAGCCCGCGAGGAGGGGTCACTGAAGCTTTCTTT

size: NA
D: NA
V: TRBV19
J: TRBJ1-1
CDR3: CATKQGMGTEAFF
DNA: TGTGCCACCAAACAGGGTATGGGAACTGAAGCTTTCTTT

size: NA
D: NA
V: TRBV19
J: TRBJ1-1
CDR3: CASSHIGGGTEAFF
DNA: TGTGCCAGTTCTCACATCGGAGGCGGCACTGAAGCTTTCTTT

size: NA
D: TRBD1
V: TRBV11-3
J: TRBJ2-1
CDR3: CASSSEAGTGYNEQFF
DNA: TGTGCCAGCAGCTCCGAAGCCGGGACAGGTTACAATGAGCAGTTCTTC

size: NA
D: TRBD2
V: TRBV10-3
J: TRBJ2-2
CDR3: CAISESPTSTSGVSANTGELFF
DNA: TGTGCCATCAGTGAGTCCCCCACCTCGACTAGCGGGGTTTCCGCGAACACCGGGGAGCTGTTTTTT

size: NA
D: TRBD1
V: TRBV5-1
J: TRBJ2-1
CDR3: CASSLKTGENSYNEQFF
DNA: TGCGCCAGCAGCTTGAAGACAGGGGAAAACTCCTACAATGAGCAGTTCTTC

size: few
D: TRBD2
V: TRBV7-6
J: TRBJ2-1
CDR3: CASSRGGSSYNEQFF
DNA: TGTGCCAGCAGCCGGGGGGGGAGCTCCTACAATGAGCAGTTCTTC

size: few
D: TRBD1
V: TRBV4-3
J: TRBJ1-4
CDR3: CASSQTGTGYNKKLFF
DNA: TGCGCCAGCAGCCAAACCGGGACAGGGTATAATAAAAAACTGTTTTTT

size: few
D: NA
V: TRBV5-5
J: TRBJ1-2
CDR3: CASSLSPGTNYGYTF
DNA: TGTGCCAGCAGCTTGTCCCCGGGGACTAACTATGGCTACACCTTC

size: once
D: NA
V: TRBV29-1
J: TRBJ2-2
CDR3: CSVNTDTNTGELFF
DNA: TGCAGCGTGAACACGGACACTAACACCGGGGAGCTGTTTTTT

size: NA
D: TRBD1
V: TRBV11-3
J: TRBJ1-6
CDR3: CASSRGQDYSPLHF
DNA: TGTGCCAGCAGCCGCGGACAGGACTATTCACCCCTCCACTTT

size: NA
D: NA
V: TRBV19
J: TRBJ1-1
CDR3: CATLGVDTSLEWMNTEAFF
DNA: TGTGCCACCCTAGGGGTAGATACCTCTCTCGAATGGATGAACACTGAAGCTTTCTTT

size: NA
D: NA
V: TRBV6-5
J: TRBJ2-5
CDR3: CASSPRGQETQYF
DNA: TGTGCCAGCAGTCCCCGGGGCCAAGAGACCCAGTACTTC

size: NA
D: TRBD2
V: TRBV10-3
J: TRBJ2-7
CDR3: CAISPLGLAGGPSEQYF
DNA: TGTGCCATCAGTCCCCTCGGACTAGCGGGGGGGCCGTCCGAGCAGTACTTC